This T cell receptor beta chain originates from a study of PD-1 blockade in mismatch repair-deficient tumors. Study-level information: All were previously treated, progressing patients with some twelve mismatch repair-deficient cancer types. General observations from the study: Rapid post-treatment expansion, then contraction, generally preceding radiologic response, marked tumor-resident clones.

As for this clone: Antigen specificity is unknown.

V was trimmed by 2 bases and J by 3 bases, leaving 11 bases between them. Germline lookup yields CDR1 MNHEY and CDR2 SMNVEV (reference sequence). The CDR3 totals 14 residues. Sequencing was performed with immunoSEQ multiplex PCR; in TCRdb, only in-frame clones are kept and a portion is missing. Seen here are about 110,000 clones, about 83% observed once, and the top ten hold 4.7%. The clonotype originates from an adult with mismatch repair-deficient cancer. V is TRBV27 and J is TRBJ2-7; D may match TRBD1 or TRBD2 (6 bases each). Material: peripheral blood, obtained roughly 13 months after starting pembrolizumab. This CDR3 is CASSLRGTLYEQYF. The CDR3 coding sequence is TGTGCCAGCAGTTTAAGGGGGACTCTCTACGAGCAGTACTTC.